These T cell receptor beta chains were read from a single sample in a study of blood T cell repertoires in COVID-19. Assay: immunoSEQ multiplex PCR; the TCRdb copy retains only in-frame clones and omits some. The sample has over 45,000 clones; approximately 86% are singletons. The sequenced material came from peripheral blood. The receptors come from a woman of 80 years or more with acute or convalescent COVID-19. The CDR3 runs from the conserved cysteine through the conserved F or W. A D gene is named only where the DNA matches it firmly. Clone size is given for some rows only: seen once, a few or many times, or a class if the clone is expanded.

J | D | size | V | DNA | CDR3
TRBJ2-4 | . | . | TRBV10-3 | TGTGCCATCAGTGACGGCTCTGGAGGAAACATTCAGTACTTC | CAISDGSGGNIQYF
TRBJ1-4 | . | . | TRBV29-1 | TGCAGCGTTGGAGGGAGAGCCTCAGACGAAAAACTGTTTTTT | CSVGGRASDEKLFF
TRBJ2-5 | . | few | TRBV7-9 | TGTGCCAGCAGTTACAGCCAGTCAGGGGGGGAGACCCAGTACTTC | CASSYSQSGGETQYF
TRBJ2-1 | . | . | TRBV6-4 | TGTGCCAGCAGTCGGGATGGCAATGAGCAGTTCTTC | CASSRDGNEQFF
TRBJ1-1 | TRBD1 | . | TRBV2 | TGTGCCAGCAGTCTGGGACAGCTGAACACTGAAGCTTTCTTT | CASSLGQLNTEAFF
TRBJ2-7 | TRBD2 | . | TRBV19 | TGTGCCAGTGGACCGAAGGGGACTAGCGGGGAGGAGCAGTACTTC | CASGPKGTSGEEQYF
TRBJ1-1 | . | once | TRBV6-1 | TGTGCCAGCAGTGAAGCCAGGGGCCCTGAAGCTTTCTTT | CASSEARGPEAFF
TRBJ2-7 | . | . | TRBV12-3/TRBV12-4 | TGTGCCCAAGTAGGGGACTCCTCCTACGAGCAGTACTTC | CAQVGDSSYEQYF
TRBJ1-2 | TRBD1 | . | TRBV3-1/TRBV3-2 | TGTGCCAGCAGCCAGACCCCCGGACAGGGGTCTGGCTACACCTTC | CASSQTPGQGSGYTF
TRBJ2-1 | TRBD1 | . | TRBV19 | TGTGCCACCAGGGACAGGGGACTATACAATGAGCAGTTCTTC | CATRDRGLYNEQFF
TRBJ2-7 | . | . | TRBV2 | TGTGCCAGCAGTGACCGAGTGATCCACTACGAGCAGTACTTC | CASSDRVIHYEQYF
TRBJ2-3 | . | . | TRBV11-2 | TGTGCCAGCAGCGAATCGCCTCGAAGGAGCGGCAGTGCAGATACGCAGTATTTT | CASSESPRRSGSADTQYF
TRBJ2-2 | TRBD1 | few | TRBV18 | TGTGCCAGCAAACCGGGGACAGGGAACACCGGGGAGCTGTTTTTT | CASKPGTGNTGELFF
TRBJ2-5 | TRBD1 | . | TRBV14 | TGTGCCAGCAGCCAAGGTCCCAGGGGGAACCAAGAGACCCAGTACTTC | CASSQGPRGNQETQYF
TRBJ1-4 | . | . | TRBV5-4 | TGTGCCAGCAGTCAGTTCGGGGGAACTAATGAAAAACTGTTTTTT | CASSQFGGTNEKLFF
TRBJ1-4 | . | . | TRBV7-2 | TGTGCCAGCAGCCCTGACTTGACAACTAATGAAAAACTGTTTTTT | CASSPDLTTNEKLFF
TRBJ1-1 | TRBD1 | . | TRBV5-1 | TGCGCCAGCAGCTCATTACAGGGGTTGAACACTGAAGCTTTCTTT | CASSSLQGLNTEAFF
TRBJ2-1 | . | few | TRBV25-1 | TGTGCCAGCAGGGGCCGGGACACCTTGTCCAATGAGCAGTTCTTC | CASRGRDTLSNEQFF
TRBJ1-2 | . | once | TRBV30 | TGTGCCTGGAGAGGATCAGGATATGGCTACACCTTC | CAWRGSGYGYTF
TRBJ1-1 | . | . | TRBV6-5 | TGTGCCAGCAGTTTGGGGAGGAACACTGAAGCTTTCTTT | CASSLGRNTEAFF
TRBJ1-2 | . | . | TRBV30 | TGTGCCTGGAGTCTAACCCGGGTTGGGGCGAATGGCTACACCTTC | CAWSLTRVGANGYTF
TRBJ1-1 | TRBD1 | . | TRBV7-2 | TGTGCCAGCAGCTCCGGCAGGGGGCCGGGGACTGAAGCTTTCTTT | CASSSGRGPGTEAFF
TRBJ1-2 | TRBD1 | . | TRBV7-2 | TGTGCCAGCAGCCCCGGGACAGCCCTTGTCGGCTTC | CASSPGTALVGF
TRBJ2-1 | TRBD1 | once | TRBV14 | TGTGCCAGCAGCCAAGAACAGGGGGCTAGGAATGAGCAGTTCTTC | CASSQEQGARNEQFF
TRBJ1-2 | . | . | TRBV11-2 | TGTGCCAGCAGCTTAGGAGGCGATGGCTACACCTTC | CASSLGGDGYTF
TRBJ2-5 | . | . | TRBV4-1 | TGCGCCAGCAGCCAAGGGGCCGGCAGGAACGAAGAGACCCAGTACTTC | CASSQGAGRNEETQYF
TRBJ1-1 | . | few | TRBV19 | TGTGCCAGTAGTATGTACCAGGAGGGGACTGAAGCTTTCTTT | CASSMYQEGTEAFF
TRBJ2-3 | TRBD2 | . | TRBV2 | TGTGCCAGCAATGGACCCTCGCGAACTAGCGGGGGGCGCACAGATACGCAGTATTTT | CASNGPSRTSGGRTDTQYF
TRBJ2-5 | TRBD2 | . | TRBV6-5 | TGTGCCAGCACCTTAGCGGGGCTGGGGGAGACCCAGTACTTC | CASTLAGLGETQYF
TRBJ2-2 | TRBD1 | . | TRBV6-1 | TGTGCCAGCAGTGAAAGGGGGCCCGGGGAGCTGTTTTTT | CASSERGPGELFF
TRBJ2-5 | TRBD2 | . | TRBV7-9 | TGTGCCAGCAGCTCCCGACTAGCGGGGGGCCAAGAGACCCAGTACTTC | CASSSRLAGGQETQYF
TRBJ1-5 | TRBD1 | . | TRBV6-1 | TGTGCCAGCAGTGATCTGACAGGGAACAATCAGCCCCAGCATTTT | CASSDLTGNNQPQHF
TRBJ1-6 | TRBD1 | once | TRBV27 | TGTGCCAGCCGACAGGGACCCACCTATAATTCACCCCTCCACTTT | CASRQGPTYNSPLHF
TRBJ2-7 | TRBD1 | . | TRBV5-1 | TGCGCCAGCAGCTTGGCTTCCACGGACAGGGGGAGGAACGAGCAGTACTTC | CASSLASTDRGRNEQYF
TRBJ2-2 | TRBD2 | . | TRBV15 | TGTGCCACCAGCAGAGACGGCGGGGGGACCGGGGAGCTGTTTTTT | CATSRDGGGTGELFF
TRBJ2-1 | TRBD1 | once | TRBV6-6 | TGTGCCAGCAGAGACCGGGACAGGGGCTACAATGAGCAGTTCTTC | CASRDRDRGYNEQFF
TRBJ1-5 | . | . | TRBV6-6 | TGTGCCAGCAGACCGGACGGACTAGCGGATCAGCCCCAGCATTTT | CASRPDGLADQPQHF
TRBJ2-5 | TRBD1 | once | TRBV19 | TGTGCCAGTGCACAGGGGTCTCAAGAGACCCAGTACTTC | CASAQGSQETQYF
TRBJ2-6 | . | . | TRBV5-6 | TGTGCCAGCAGCTTGAAGGGTTGGACTACCGTCTCTGGGGCCAACGTCCTGACTTTC | CASSLKGWTTVSGANVLTF
TRBJ2-1 | TRBD1 | . | TRBV7-2 | TGTGCCAGCAGCTTGGCGGGACAGGGTTACGGTGAGCAGTTCTTC | CASSLAGQGYGEQFF
TRBJ2-7 | . | . | TRBV24-1 | TGTGGCCGGCGGGGAATGGACGAGCAGTACTTC | CGRRGMDEQYF
TRBJ1-1 | . | . | TRBV6-5 | TGTGCCAGCAGTTATCCCCAGGGAGGAGCTTTCTTT | CASSYPQGGAFF
TRBJ2-4 | TRBD2 | . | TRBV7-6 | TGTGCCAGCAGCCCCCTCCTAGCGGGGGGAAACATTCAGTACTTC | CASSPLLAGGNIQYF
TRBJ1-1 | . | . | TRBV20-1 | TGCAGTGCTAGTACAGGGACCACTGAAGCTTTCTTT | CSASTGTTEAFF
TRBJ1-2 | . | . | TRBV28 | TGTGCCAGCAGTTTAGCAGGGAGGTATACTAACTATGGCTACACCTTC | CASSLAGRYTNYGYTF
TRBJ2-7 | . | . | TRBV3-1/TRBV3-2 | TGTGCCAGCAGCCAAACCCCCGGGACATCTTACGAGCAGTACTTC | CASSQTPGTSYEQYF
TRBJ2-7 | . | . | TRBV7-6 | TGTGCCAGCAGCTCCCGCGGGTGGCCCTACGAGCAGTACTTC | CASSSRGWPYEQYF
TRBJ2-2 | TRBD1 | . | TRBV5-1 | TGCGCCAGCAGCGTCCGACAGGGGCCCTCTTCGGGGGAGCTGTTTTTT | CASSVRQGPSSGELFF
TRBJ1-1 | . | . | TRBV14 | TGTGCCAGCAGGAGGGACAACTCGAACACTGAAGCTTTCTTT | CASRRDNSNTEAFF
TRBJ1-6 | . | once | TRBV27 | TGTGCCAGCAGTTTGGGAACAGGCTTTAATTCACCCCTCCACTTT | CASSLGTGFNSPLHF
TRBJ2-7 | . | . | TRBV3-1/TRBV3-2 | TGTGCCAGCAGCCAAGATGAGAGGGAGCAGTACTTC | CASSQDEREQYF
TRBJ2-7 | TRBD1 | . | TRBV27 | TGTGCCAGCAGGGGACAGGGGGCGTACTCCTACGAGCAGTACTTC | CASRGQGAYSYEQYF
TRBJ1-1 | . | . | TRBV6-5 | TGTGCCAGCAGGGAGTATGAAGCTTTCTTT | CASREYEAFF
TRBJ2-7 | TRBD1 | . | TRBV10-2 | TGCGCCAGCGATGAGTGGGGGACAGAAAACTCCTACGAGCAGTACTTC | CASDEWGTENSYEQYF
TRBJ2-1 | TRBD1 | . | TRBV24-1 | TGTGCCACCAGTGATTCGACAGGGGCCTCCTACAATGAGCAGTTCTTC | CATSDSTGASYNEQFF
TRBJ2-2 | . | . | TRBV2 | TGTGCCAGCAGTGCCGGACAGACGAACACCGGGGAGCTGTTTTTT | CASSAGQTNTGELFF